A single T cell receptor beta chain is shown here with its context. Its antigen is as yet unknown. The sample belongs to a study of OX40 agonist ivuxolimab in advanced cancers. Study background: Anti-PD-1, anti-PD-L1 or anti-CTLA-4 therapy given earlier was allowed, and 40% had some. Broader study findings: Part of the nonresponder group also had normalized T-cell clonal expansion that was low.

Trimming removed 4 bases from V and 0 bases from J; junction bases left unmatched: 6. The V gene's germline CDR1 is KGHSH and CDR2 LQKENI. The CDR3 loop spans 17 amino acids. Clones were sequenced by immunoSEQ multiplex PCR, and TCRdb holds only the in-frame ones, with some missing. The sample consists of 60,000 or so clones, around 83% of them appearing once. The clonotype comes from an adult with an advanced solid tumor such as melanoma, head and neck, liver or kidney cancer. This material consisted of CD4+ or CD8+ T cells sorted from blood, taken in a trial of the OX40 agonist ivuxolimab. The chain combines TRBV18 with TRBJ2-6, with 7 positions matching TRBD1. CDR3 bases: TGTGCCAGCTCACAGCCGGGACAGTTCTCTGGGGCCAACGTCCTGACTTTC. As protein: CASSQPGQFSGANVLTF.